This TCR beta chain came from a study of T cells in Graves' hyperthyroidism and ophthalmopathy. As to this clonotype: Antigen: not known.

Broader study findings: Ophthalmopathy and stable hyperthyroidism were separated by a 13 V-J model.

RNA transcripts provided the source from which TCR beta CDR3 regions were amplified. TCR CDR3 regions were first amplified by RT-PCR with HTBI primers. Each CDR3 protein gets one entry after TCRdb re-called the multiplex PCR reads with MiXCR. The repertoire has roughly 420,000 distinct CDR3 sequences, approximately 14% of them found once; the top ten carry over 12%. The CDR3 is made up of 17 amino acids. Germline CDR1 is KGHDR and CDR2 is SFDVKD. V was clipped by 3 bases and J by 8 bases, with 24 bases between them. The chain is built from TRBV24-1 and TRBJ1-2; a possible D gene is TRBD1 (5 bases). The source material was blood. This sequence originates from a woman aged 18-35 years with Graves' hyperthyroidism. Here the CDR3 reads CATSDRGREKGKDGYTF. Written as DNA, the CDR3 is TGTGCCACCAGTGATCGCGGCAGGGAAAAGGGAAAGGACGGCTACACCTTC.